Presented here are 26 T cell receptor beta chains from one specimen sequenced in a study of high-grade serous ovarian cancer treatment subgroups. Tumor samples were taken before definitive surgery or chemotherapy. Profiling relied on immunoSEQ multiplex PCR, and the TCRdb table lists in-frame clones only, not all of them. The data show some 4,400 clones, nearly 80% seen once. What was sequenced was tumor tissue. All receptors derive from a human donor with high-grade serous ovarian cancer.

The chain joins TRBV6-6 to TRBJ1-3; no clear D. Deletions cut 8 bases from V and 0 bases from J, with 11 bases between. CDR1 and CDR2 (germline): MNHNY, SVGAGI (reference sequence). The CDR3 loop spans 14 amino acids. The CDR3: CASQTGSSGNTIYF. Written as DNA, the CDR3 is TGTGCCAGCCAGACGGGGAGCTCTGGAAACACCATATATTTT.

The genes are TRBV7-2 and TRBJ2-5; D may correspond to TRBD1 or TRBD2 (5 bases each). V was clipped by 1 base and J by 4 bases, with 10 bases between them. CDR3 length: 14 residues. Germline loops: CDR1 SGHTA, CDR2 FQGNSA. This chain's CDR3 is CASSLGGALETQYF. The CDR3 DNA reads TGTGCCAGCAGCTTAGGAGGGGCTTTAGAGACCCAGTACTTC.

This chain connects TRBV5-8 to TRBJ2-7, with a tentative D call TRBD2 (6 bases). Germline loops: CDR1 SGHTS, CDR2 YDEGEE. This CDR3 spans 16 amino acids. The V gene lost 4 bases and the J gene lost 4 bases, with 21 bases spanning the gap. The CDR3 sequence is CASSRRDFLHRYEQYF. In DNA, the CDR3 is TGTGCCAGCAGCCGCCGGGACTTCCTCCACCGGTACGAGCAGTACTTC.

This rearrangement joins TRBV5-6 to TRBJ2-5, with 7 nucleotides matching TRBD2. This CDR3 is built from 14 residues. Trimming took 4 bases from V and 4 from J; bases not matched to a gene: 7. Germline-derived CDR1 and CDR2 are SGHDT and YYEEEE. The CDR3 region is CASSPGTIRETQYF. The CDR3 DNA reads TGTGCCAGCAGCCCCGGGACTATCCGAGAGACCCAGTACTTC.

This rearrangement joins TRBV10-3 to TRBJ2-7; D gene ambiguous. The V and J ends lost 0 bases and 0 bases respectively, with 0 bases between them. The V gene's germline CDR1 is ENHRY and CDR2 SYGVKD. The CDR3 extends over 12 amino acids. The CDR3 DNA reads TGTGCCATCAGTGAGTCCTCCTACGAGCAGTACTTC. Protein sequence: CAISESSYEQYF.

CDR3 amino acids: CAWSVASSTDTQYF. The CDR3 DNA sequence: TGTGCCTGGAGTGTGGCTAGCAGCACAGATACGCAGTATTTT. The chain combines TRBV30 with TRBJ2-3; TRBD2 is a possible D gene (5 bases). The CDR3 totals 14 residues. Germline lookup yields CDR1 GTSNPN and CDR2 SVGIG (reference sequence). V was clipped by 0 bases and J by 0 bases, with 7 bases between them.

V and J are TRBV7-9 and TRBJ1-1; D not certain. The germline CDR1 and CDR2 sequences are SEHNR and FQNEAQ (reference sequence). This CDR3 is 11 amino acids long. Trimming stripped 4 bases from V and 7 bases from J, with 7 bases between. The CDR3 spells CASSSGYEAFF. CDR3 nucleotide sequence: TGTGCCAGCAGCTCCGGCTATGAAGCTTTCTTT.

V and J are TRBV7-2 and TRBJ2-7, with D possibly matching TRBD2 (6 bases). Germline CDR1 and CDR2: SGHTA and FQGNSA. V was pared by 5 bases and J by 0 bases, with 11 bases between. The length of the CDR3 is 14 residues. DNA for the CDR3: TGTGCCAGCAGCGTATTAGCGGACTCCTACGAGCAGTACTTC. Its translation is CASSVLADSYEQYF.

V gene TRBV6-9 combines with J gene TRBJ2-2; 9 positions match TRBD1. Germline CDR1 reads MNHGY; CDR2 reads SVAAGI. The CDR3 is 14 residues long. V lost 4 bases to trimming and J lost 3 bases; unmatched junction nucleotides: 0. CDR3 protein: CASSWTGDTGELFF. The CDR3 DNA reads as TGTGCCAGCAGTTGGACAGGGGACACCGGGGAGCTGTTTTTT.

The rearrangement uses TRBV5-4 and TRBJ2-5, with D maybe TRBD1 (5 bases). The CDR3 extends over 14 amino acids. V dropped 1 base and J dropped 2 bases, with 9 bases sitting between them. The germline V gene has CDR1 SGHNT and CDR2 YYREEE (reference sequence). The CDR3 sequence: CASSLMAGQETQYF. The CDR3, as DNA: TGTGCCAGCAGCTTGATGGCAGGGCAAGAGACCCAGTACTTC.

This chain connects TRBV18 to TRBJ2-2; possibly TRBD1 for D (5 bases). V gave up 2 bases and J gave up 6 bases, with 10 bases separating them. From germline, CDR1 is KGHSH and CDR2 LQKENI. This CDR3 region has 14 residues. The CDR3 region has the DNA TGTGCCAGCTCACCAAGGGGCGAAGCCGGGGAGCTGTTTTTT. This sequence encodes CASSPRGEAGELFF.

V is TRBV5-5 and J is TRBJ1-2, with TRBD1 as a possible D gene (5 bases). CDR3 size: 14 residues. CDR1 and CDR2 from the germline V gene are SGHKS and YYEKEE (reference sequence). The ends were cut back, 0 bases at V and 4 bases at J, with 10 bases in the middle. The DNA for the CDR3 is TGTGCCAGCAGCTTGGACAGAGGGGCCTATGGCTACACCTTC. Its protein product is CASSLDRGAYGYTF.

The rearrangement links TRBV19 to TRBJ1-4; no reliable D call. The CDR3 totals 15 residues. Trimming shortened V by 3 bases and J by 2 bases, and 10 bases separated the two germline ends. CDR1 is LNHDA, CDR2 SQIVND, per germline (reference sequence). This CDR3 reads CASSISTRTNEKLFF. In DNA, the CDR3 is TGTGCCAGTAGTATTTCAACGCGGACTAATGAAAAACTGTTTTTT.

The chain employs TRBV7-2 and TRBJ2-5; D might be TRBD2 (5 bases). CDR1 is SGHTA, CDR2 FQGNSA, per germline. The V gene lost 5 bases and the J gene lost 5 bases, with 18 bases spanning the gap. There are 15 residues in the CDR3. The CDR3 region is CASSIRAADGETQYF. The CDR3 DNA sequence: TGTGCCAGCAGCATTAGAGCGGCGGACGGGGAGACCCAGTACTTC.

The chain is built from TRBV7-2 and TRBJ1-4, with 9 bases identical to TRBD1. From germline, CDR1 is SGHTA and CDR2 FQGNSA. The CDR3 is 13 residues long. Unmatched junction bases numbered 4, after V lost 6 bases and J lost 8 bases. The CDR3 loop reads CASSRTGVEKLFF. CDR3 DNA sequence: TGTGCCAGCAGTCGGACAGGGGTGGAAAAACTGTTTTTT.

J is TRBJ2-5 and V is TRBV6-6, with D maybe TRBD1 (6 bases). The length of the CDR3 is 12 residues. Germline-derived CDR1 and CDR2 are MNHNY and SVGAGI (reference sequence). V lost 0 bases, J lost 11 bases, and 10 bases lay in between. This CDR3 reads CASSYSGGEQYF. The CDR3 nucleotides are TGTGCCAGCAGTTACTCAGGGGGAGAGCAGTACTTC.

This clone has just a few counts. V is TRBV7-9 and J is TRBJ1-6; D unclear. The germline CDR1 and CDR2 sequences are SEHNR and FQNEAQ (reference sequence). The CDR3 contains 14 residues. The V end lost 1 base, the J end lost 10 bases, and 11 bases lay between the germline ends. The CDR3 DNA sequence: TGTGCCAGCAGCTTAGGAACCGTGGGCTCACCCCTCCACTTT. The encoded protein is CASSLGTVGSPLHF. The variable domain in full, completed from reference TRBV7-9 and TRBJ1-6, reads DTGVSQNPRHKITKRGQNVTFRCDPISEHNRLYWYRQTLGQGPEFLTYFQNEAQLEKSRLLSDRFSAERPKGSFSTLEIQRTEQGDSAMYLCASSLGTVGSPLHFGNGTRLTVT.

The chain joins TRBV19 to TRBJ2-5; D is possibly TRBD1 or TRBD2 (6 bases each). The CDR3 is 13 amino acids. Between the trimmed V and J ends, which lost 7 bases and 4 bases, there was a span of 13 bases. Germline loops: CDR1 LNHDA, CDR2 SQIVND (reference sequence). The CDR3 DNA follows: TGTGCCAGTACTACGGGGGCGGGAGAGACCCAGTACTTC. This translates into CASTTGAGETQYF.

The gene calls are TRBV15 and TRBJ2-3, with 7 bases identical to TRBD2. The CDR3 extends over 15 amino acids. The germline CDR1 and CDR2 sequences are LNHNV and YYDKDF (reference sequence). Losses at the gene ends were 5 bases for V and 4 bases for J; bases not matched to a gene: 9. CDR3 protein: CATSGDYSGPDTQYF. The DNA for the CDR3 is TGTGCCACCAGCGGGGACTATAGCGGCCCAGATACGCAGTATTTT.

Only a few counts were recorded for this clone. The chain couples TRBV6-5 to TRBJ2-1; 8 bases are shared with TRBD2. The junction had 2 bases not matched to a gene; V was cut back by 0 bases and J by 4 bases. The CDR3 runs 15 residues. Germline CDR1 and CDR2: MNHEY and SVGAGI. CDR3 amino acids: CASSYSLAGYNEQFF. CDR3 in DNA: TGTGCCAGCAGTTACTCTCTAGCGGGTTACAATGAGCAGTTCTTC.

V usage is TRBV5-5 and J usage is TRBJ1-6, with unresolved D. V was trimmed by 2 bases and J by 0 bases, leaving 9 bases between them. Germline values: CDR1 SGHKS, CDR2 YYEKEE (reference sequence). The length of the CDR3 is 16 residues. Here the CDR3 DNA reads TGTGCCAGCAGCTTCTTCGTAAGCTCCTATAATTCACCCCTCCACTTT. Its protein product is CASSFFVSSYNSPLHF. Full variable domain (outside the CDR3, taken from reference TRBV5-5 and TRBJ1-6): DAGVTQSPTHLIKTRGQQVTLRCSPISGHKSVSWYQQVLGQGPQFIFQYYEKEERGRGNFPDRFSARQFPNYSSELNVNALLLGDSALYLCASSFFVSSYNSPLHFGNGTRLTVT.

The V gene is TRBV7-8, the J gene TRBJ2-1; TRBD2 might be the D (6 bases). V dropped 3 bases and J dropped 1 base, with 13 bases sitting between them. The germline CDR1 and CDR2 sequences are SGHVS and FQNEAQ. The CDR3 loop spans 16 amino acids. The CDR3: CASSLNPSGSYNEQFF. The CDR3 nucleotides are TGTGCCAGCAGCTTGAACCCCAGCGGGTCCTACAATGAGCAGTTCTTC.

CDR3: CASSLGTSGKETQYF. The CDR3 DNA reads TGCGCCAGCAGCTTGGGAACTAGCGGAAAAGAGACCCAGTACTTC. V gene TRBV5-1 combines with J gene TRBJ2-5, with 8 bases fitting TRBD2. Germline values: CDR1 SGHRS, CDR2 YFSETQ. V lost 0 bases and J lost 3; bases outside the gene matches: 4. The CDR3 sequence is 15 residues long.

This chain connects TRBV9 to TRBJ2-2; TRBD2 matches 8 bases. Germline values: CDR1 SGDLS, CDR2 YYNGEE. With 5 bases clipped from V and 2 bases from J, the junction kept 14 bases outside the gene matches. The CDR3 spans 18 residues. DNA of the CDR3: TGTGCCAGCAGTTTGGGGGGTCTTGCGGGGGGAAACACCGGGGAGCTGTTTTTT. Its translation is CASSLGGLAGGNTGELFF. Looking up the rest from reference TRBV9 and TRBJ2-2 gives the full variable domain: DSGVTQTPKHLITATGQRVTLRCSPRSGDLSVYWYQQSLDQGLQFLIQYYNGEERAKGNILERFSAQQFPDLHSELNLSSLELGDSALYFCASSLGGLAGGNTGELFFGEGSRLTVL.

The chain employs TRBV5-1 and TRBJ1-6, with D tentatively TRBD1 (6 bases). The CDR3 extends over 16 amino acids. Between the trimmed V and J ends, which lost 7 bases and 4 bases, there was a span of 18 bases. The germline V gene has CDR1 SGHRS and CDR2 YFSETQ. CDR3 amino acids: CASSLGDTAYNSPLHF. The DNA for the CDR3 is TGCGCCAGCTCCCTGGGGGACACAGCGTATAATTCACCCCTCCACTTT.

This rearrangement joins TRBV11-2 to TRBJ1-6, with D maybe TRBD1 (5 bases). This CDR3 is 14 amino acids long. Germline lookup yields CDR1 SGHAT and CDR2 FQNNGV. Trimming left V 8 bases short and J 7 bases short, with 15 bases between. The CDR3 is CASRPSGINSPLHF. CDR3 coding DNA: TGTGCCAGCCGGCCATCAGGGATCAATTCACCCCTCCACTTT.